This T cell receptor beta chain was recovered during a study of naive and memory T cell subsets. Study-wide results and limits: A few larger clonotypes appeared in naive repertoires, especially CD8, possibly memory cells re-expressing CD45RA.

This clonotype occurred a few times. Antigen: not known. V was cut by 4 bases and J by 10 bases, with 8 bases left in between. Looked up from germline, CDR1 is SNHLY and CDR2 is FYNNEI. This CDR3 region has 11 residues. Two oligonucleotides, mixed equimolar, formed the beta constant-region primer covering TRBC1 and TRBC2. Four rounds of PCR amplified the ligated cDNA using nested alpha and beta constant-region primers plus SP2. An oligonucleotide with the SP2 primer and a 12-nucleotide UMI was ligated to the cDNA 3' end. TCRdb processed the UMI-ligation and nested PCR reads anew with MiXCR; each CDR3 protein has one entry. The profile shows roughly 150,000 distinct CDR3 sequences, 20% to 25% of them singletons.

The specimen was naive CD4+ T cells from blood. The sequence was collected from a human donor in good health. The V and J genes are TRBV2 and TRBJ2-1; D is ambiguous. This CDR3 is CASSAISEQFF. For the CDR3, the DNA is TGTGCCAGCAGTGCAATCAGCGAGCAGTTCTTC.